These T cell receptor beta chains were read from a single sample in a study of T cell changes during pregnancy in multiple sclerosis. The assay was immunoSEQ multiplex PCR, and TCRdb's table has in-frame clones only and misses some. The sample has 70,000 to 75,000 clones, about nine tenths seen once. Sample: peripheral blood, taken in the second trimester of pregnancy. These receptors were collected from a female donor with multiple sclerosis, enrolled in a pregnancy study. The CDR3 runs from the conserved cysteine through the conserved F or W. D genes are given only for firm matches. Where a row states a size, it is once, few, many or the class of an expanded clone; other rows omit it.

CDR3 protein: CATQRYLTGETQYF
CDR3 DNA: TGTGCCACCCAAAGGTACCTAACGGGAGAGACCCAGTACTTC
D gene: NA
V gene: TRBV6-1
clone size: NA
J gene: TRBJ2-5

CDR3 protein: CASSAQGQGFVF
CDR3 DNA: TGTGCCAGCAGCGCCCAGGGACAGGGGTTCGTCTTC
D gene: TRBD1
V gene: TRBV6-1
clone size: NA
J gene: TRBJ2-1

CDR3 protein: CASGSQGASYTF
CDR3 DNA: TGTGCCAGCGGGTCACAGGGGGCAAGCTACACCTTC
D gene: TRBD1
V gene: TRBV2
clone size: NA
J gene: TRBJ1-2

CDR3 protein: CASSGDSYEQYF
CDR3 DNA: TGTGCCAGCAGTGGGGACAGCTACGAGCAGTACTTC
D gene: TRBD1
V gene: TRBV6-1
clone size: NA
J gene: TRBJ2-7

CDR3 protein: CASSQLTGGGNYGYTF
CDR3 DNA: TGTGCCAGCAGCCAACTGACAGGGGGGGGTAACTATGGCTACACCTTC
D gene: TRBD1
V gene: TRBV11-2
clone size: NA
J gene: TRBJ1-2

CDR3 protein: CASSQVVRDTAEAFF
CDR3 DNA: TGCGCCAGCAGCCAAGTCGTAAGAGACACCGCTGAAGCTTTCTTT
D gene: NA
V gene: TRBV4-1
clone size: NA
J gene: TRBJ1-1

CDR3 protein: CASSLAGALSSYNSPLHF
CDR3 DNA: TGTGCCAGCAGTTTAGCGGGAGCCCTTAGCTCCTATAATTCACCCCTCCACTTT
D gene: NA
V gene: TRBV27
clone size: NA
J gene: TRBJ1-6

CDR3 protein: CASNTGFGELFF
CDR3 DNA: TGTGCCAGCAACACAGGGTTCGGGGAGCTGTTTTTT
D gene: NA
V gene: TRBV2
clone size: once
J gene: TRBJ2-2

CDR3 protein: CASSPGLAGATDTQYF
CDR3 DNA: TGTGCCAGCTCACCTGGGCTAGCGGGGGCCACAGATACGCAGTATTTT
D gene: TRBD2
V gene: TRBV18
clone size: NA
J gene: TRBJ2-3

CDR3 protein: CASSSYQGTHQPQHF
CDR3 DNA: TGTGCCAGCAGCTCGTATCAGGGGACCCATCAGCCCCAGCATTTT
D gene: NA
V gene: TRBV5-6
clone size: NA
J gene: TRBJ1-5

CDR3 protein: CASSLRTGGVNTGELFF
CDR3 DNA: TGCGCCAGCAGCTTAAGGACAGGGGGCGTTAACACCGGGGAGCTGTTTTTT
D gene: TRBD1
V gene: TRBV5-1
clone size: NA
J gene: TRBJ2-2

CDR3 protein: CAISPGQETQYF
CDR3 DNA: TGTGCCATCAGCCCGGGTCAAGAGACCCAGTACTTC
D gene: NA
V gene: TRBV10-3
clone size: NA
J gene: TRBJ2-5

CDR3 protein: CASSLDLKTGHYTF
CDR3 DNA: TGTGCCAGCAGCTTGGATCTGAAGACAGGGCACTACACCTTC
D gene: TRBD1
V gene: TRBV5-6
clone size: NA
J gene: TRBJ1-2

CDR3 protein: CASSSLSGVTFGELFF
CDR3 DNA: TGTGCCAGCAGTTCCCTTAGCGGGGTTACGTTCGGGGAGCTGTTTTTT
D gene: TRBD2
V gene: TRBV27
clone size: NA
J gene: TRBJ2-2

CDR3 protein: CASSPERTGSYNEQFF
CDR3 DNA: TGTGCCAGCTCACCGGAAAGGACTGGATCCTACAATGAGCAGTTCTTC
D gene: NA
V gene: TRBV18
clone size: once
J gene: TRBJ2-1

CDR3 protein: CASSLAGDGYTF
CDR3 DNA: TGTGCCAGCAGCTTAGCAGGCGATGGCTACACCTTC
D gene: NA
V gene: TRBV13
clone size: NA
J gene: TRBJ1-2

CDR3 protein: CASSAAGQGKSYEQYF
CDR3 DNA: TGTGCCAGCAGCGCGGCGGGACAGGGGAAATCCTACGAGCAGTACTTC
D gene: TRBD1
V gene: TRBV5-4
clone size: NA
J gene: TRBJ2-7

CDR3 protein: CASSLADRSSYNEQFF
CDR3 DNA: TGCGCCAGCAGCTTGGCCGACAGGAGCTCCTACAATGAGCAGTTCTTC
D gene: NA
V gene: TRBV5-1
clone size: NA
J gene: TRBJ2-1

CDR3 protein: CASSSGTVEQYF
CDR3 DNA: TGTGCCAGCTCCAGCGGGACGGTTGAGCAGTACTTC
D gene: TRBD2
V gene: TRBV6-1
clone size: NA
J gene: TRBJ2-7

CDR3 protein: CSVDSGGYTEAFF
CDR3 DNA: TGCAGCGTTGATTCAGGGGGGTACACTGAAGCTTTCTTT
D gene: TRBD1
V gene: TRBV29-1
clone size: NA
J gene: TRBJ1-1

CDR3 protein: CASSRAPSGAPSQETQYF
CDR3 DNA: TGTGCCAGCAGCAGAGCCCCCAGCGGGGCCCCCTCCCAAGAGACCCAGTACTTC
D gene: TRBD2
V gene: TRBV13
clone size: NA
J gene: TRBJ2-5

CDR3 protein: CAWSDSGTDTQYF
CDR3 DNA: TGTGCCTGGAGTGATAGCGGCACAGATACGCAGTATTTT
D gene: NA
V gene: TRBV30
clone size: once
J gene: TRBJ2-3

CDR3 protein: CATRRPGGAKNIQYF
CDR3 DNA: TGTGCCACCCGCCGACCGGGGGGAGCCAAAAACATTCAGTACTTC
D gene: TRBD2
V gene: TRBV15
clone size: NA
J gene: TRBJ2-4

CDR3 protein: CASSLFGTGVVYEQYF
CDR3 DNA: TGTGCCAGCAGCTTGTTTGGGACAGGGGTTGTATACGAGCAGTACTTC
D gene: TRBD1
V gene: TRBV5-6
clone size: NA
J gene: TRBJ2-7

CDR3 protein: CSAGDGLNTEAFF
CDR3 DNA: TGCAGCGCGGGAGATGGGCTTAACACTGAAGCTTTCTTT
D gene: NA
V gene: TRBV29-1
clone size: NA
J gene: TRBJ1-1

CDR3 protein: CASSYRTSGAYNEQFF
CDR3 DNA: TGCGCCAGCAGCTACCGGACTAGCGGAGCCTACAATGAGCAGTTCTTC
D gene: TRBD2
V gene: TRBV5-1
clone size: NA
J gene: TRBJ2-1

CDR3 protein: CASSVGLNTGELFF
CDR3 DNA: TGTGCTAGTTCAGTTGGTCTGAACACCGGGGAGCTGTTTTTT
D gene: NA
V gene: TRBV12-5
clone size: NA
J gene: TRBJ2-2

CDR3 protein: CARMTGGQETQYF
CDR3 DNA: TGTGCCAGGATGACAGGGGGGCAAGAGACCCAGTACTTC
D gene: TRBD1
V gene: TRBV27
clone size: NA
J gene: TRBJ2-5

CDR3 protein: CASSSNPVDRPWASGANVLTF
CDR3 DNA: TGTGCCAGCAGCTCTAATCCCGTCGATAGACCCTGGGCCTCTGGGGCCAACGTCCTGACTTTC
D gene: NA
V gene: TRBV14
clone size: NA
J gene: TRBJ2-6